Listed here are 18 T cell receptor beta chains from one sample, sequenced in a study of patients and donors after allogeneic stem cell transplantation. TCRdb re-called the RT-PCR reads with MiXCR, one entry per CDR3 protein. This sample has about 960,000 distinct CDR3 sequences, with more than 15% found just once. Sequencing was performed on blood, either unsorted or a sorted T cell fraction (not recorded which). Receptor source: a human donor who was either an allogeneic HSCT recipient or a stem cell or donor lymphocyte infusion donor (not recorded which). It is not recorded whose cells these are; they may come from a transplant donor.

A few counts support this clonotype. J is TRBJ2-7 and V is TRBV27; TRBD2 might be the D (5 bases). The CDR3 has 17 amino acids. Per the germline V gene, CDR1 is MNHEY and CDR2 is SMNVEV (reference sequence). V shed 8 bases and J shed 0 bases, with 23 bases lying between them. CDR3 nucleotides: TGTGCCAGCGGCCCAGCAGAGCTAGCACCCCGCTCCTACGAGCAGTACTTC. This codes for CASGPAELAPRSYEQYF.

The chain is built from TRBV10-3 and TRBJ2-3, with 7 bases matching TRBD1. Germline V gene sequence: CDR1 ENHRY, CDR2 SYGVKD. The CDR3 consists of 13 residues. Trimming removed 7 bases from V and 1 base from J; junction bases left unmatched: 2. The CDR3 region has the DNA TGTGCCATCACAGGGACAGGCACAGATACGCAGTATTTT. It encodes CAITGTGTDTQYF.

The chain couples TRBV5-1 to TRBJ2-7, with 9 bases fitting TRBD1. This CDR3 comprises 16 residues. V gave up 5 bases and J gave up 2 bases; unmatched junction bases: 11. Germline loops: CDR1 SGHRS, CDR2 YFSETQ. Written as DNA, the CDR3 is TGCGCCAGCAGTTTAGATAGACAGGGGGGCGCCTACGAGCAGTACTTC. It specifies CASSLDRQGGAYEQYF.

The sample holds one count of this clonotype. The chain joins TRBV29-1 to TRBJ2-1; 8 bases match TRBD1. J lost 2 bases, V lost 1 base, and 4 bases had no gene match. The CDR3 consists of 15 residues. Looked up from germline, CDR1 is SQVTM and CDR2 is ANQGSEA. CDR3 residues: CSVEGTGKPYNEQFF. CDR3 in DNA: TGCAGCGTTGAAGGGACAGGGAAACCCTACAATGAGCAGTTCTTC.

This clonotype was counted a few times. The CDR3 DNA reads as TGTGCCAGCAGAACGCCAGGGGGCCGAACTGAAGCTTTCTTT. As protein: CASRTPGGRTEAFF. This chain connects TRBV5-5 to TRBJ1-1, with 8 bases lining up with TRBD1. Trimming at V came to 5 bases and at J to 5 bases, leaving 8 bases not matched to a gene. Per germline, CDR1 SGHKS and CDR2 YYEKEE (reference sequence). The CDR3 runs to 14 residues.

This clonotype was counted between two and nine times. The gene calls are TRBV2 and TRBJ1-2, with D possibly being TRBD1 (5 bases). The germline CDR1 and CDR2 sequences are SNHLY and FYNNEI. The CDR3 consists of 13 residues. Between the trimmed V and J ends, which lost 6 bases and 5 bases, there was a span of 13 bases. Here the CDR3 DNA reads TGTGCCAGCAGCCTGGACACCTTGTATGGCTACACCTTC. It codes for CASSLDTLYGYTF.

The chain joins TRBV25-1 to TRBJ1-1; 10 bases map to TRBD1. Losses at the gene ends were 3 bases for V and 11 bases for J; bases not matched to a gene: 6. From germline, CDR1 is MGHDK and CDR2 SYGVNS. The CDR3 covers 13 residues. The CDR3 is CASSEDRGYRAFF. CDR3 DNA sequence: TGTGCCAGCAGTGAGGACAGGGGGTACAGGGCTTTCTTT.

This clonotype was seen repeatedly, ten times or more. The rearrangement uses TRBV11-2 and TRBJ2-2, with D uncertain. Germline-derived CDR1 and CDR2 are SGHAT and FQNNGV. The germline V and J ends were trimmed by 2 bases and 2 bases, with 18 bases remaining between them. This CDR3 contains 18 residues. As DNA, the CDR3 is TGTGCCAGCAGCTTATCCTCGCTCCGGCCGCCTAACACCGGGGAGCTGTTTTTT. It specifies CASSLSSLRPPNTGELFF. Drawing the rest from reference TRBV11-2 and TRBJ2-2, the complete variable domain is EAGVAQSPRYKIIEKRQSVAFWCNPISGHATLYWYQQILGQGPKLLIQFQNNGVVDDSQLPKDRFSAERLKGVDSTLKIQPAKLEDSAVYLCASSLSSLRPPNTGELFFGEGSRLTVL.

This clonotype was observed many times. The V call is TRBV25-1, the J call TRBJ2-2, with a tentative D call TRBD2 (7 bases). The V gene lost 6 bases and the J gene lost 4 bases, with 12 bases spanning the gap. The CDR3 runs to 14 residues. Looked up from germline, CDR1 is MGHDK and CDR2 is SYGVNS. The CDR3 loop is CASRGGAGTGELFF. The CDR3 DNA sequence: TGTGCCAGCAGGGGGGGGGCGGGCACCGGGGAGCTGTTTTTT.

Note on this clonotype: At one boundary the junction diverges from the germline segment, which might be a read error. The J gene is TRBJ2-1, the V gene TRBV7-7; D is possibly TRBD2 (6 bases). The CDR3 loop spans 13 amino acids. Per germline, CDR1 SSHAT and CDR2 FNYEAQ (reference sequence). CDR3 bases: TGTGCTAGCAGTCTAAGCGGCGGGACTGAGCAGTTCTTC. This encodes CASSLSGGTEQFF.

This rearrangement joins TRBV6-5 to TRBJ1-6; D is perhaps TRBD1 (6 bases). Trimming shortened V by 0 bases and J by 10 bases, and 22 bases separated the two germline ends. CDR1 and CDR2 (germline): MNHEY, SVGAGI. This CDR3 is built from 18 residues. In DNA, the CDR3 is TGTGCCAGCAGTTACTCTCGCGGGGGGACATCGGCGGGATCACCCCTCCACTTT. It codes for CASSYSRGGTSAGSPLHF.

The genes are TRBV20-1 and TRBJ2-3; TRBD2 matches 12 bases. The CDR3 has 15 amino acids. Germline values: CDR1 DFQATT, CDR2 SNEGSKA (reference sequence). The V gene end was trimmed by 0 bases and the J gene end by 4 bases; junction bases not matched to a gene: 2. The CDR3 nucleotides are TGCAGTGCTAGAGATCCTAGCGGGAGGGCAGATACGCAGTATTTT. It specifies CSARDPSGRADTQYF.

In this sample, this clonotype turned up many times. The chain is built from TRBV12-3 or TRBV12-4 and TRBJ1-2; D unclear. The CDR3 spans 14 residues. V lost 5 bases, J lost 1 base, and 11 bases lay in between. CDR3 loop: CASSRRSDNYGYTF. In DNA, the CDR3 is TGTGCCAGCAGTCGCAGATCCGATAACTATGGCTACACCTTC.

The chain couples TRBV5-1 to TRBJ2-2; 7 bases fit TRBD2. V trimming: 2 bases; J trimming: 6 bases; junction bases outside the gene matches: 4. This CDR3 is built from 14 residues. Germline CDR1 and CDR2: SGHRS and YFSETQ. The CDR3 DNA follows: TGCGCCAGCAGCTTCGGCGGGAGTGCCGGGGAGCTGTTTTTT. Protein: CASSFGGSAGELFF.

This clonotype was found a few times. The chain is built from TRBV4-1 and TRBJ2-7, with D perhaps TRBD1 (5 bases). CDR3 size: 12 residues. The germline gives CDR1 MGHRA, CDR2 YSYEKL. The V gene lost 4 bases and the J gene lost 7 bases, with 11 bases spanning the gap. The chain's CDR3 is CASSLTENEQYF. The CDR3 DNA reads TGCGCCAGCAGCCTGACAGAAAATGAGCAGTACTTC.

The rearrangement uses TRBV9 and TRBJ2-3; 7 nucleotides agree with TRBD2. Germline CDR1 is SGDLS and CDR2 is YYNGEE. This CDR3 is 12 amino acids long. V lost 3 bases to trimming and J lost 7 bases; unmatched junction nucleotides: 2. CDR3 protein: CASSGGGNTQYF. DNA of the CDR3: TGTGCCAGCAGCGGGGGGGGGAATACGCAGTATTTT.

CDR3 residues: CSARGAEIGGRTQYF. The CDR3 DNA follows: TGCAGTGCTAGGGGGGCGGAGATCGGGGGACGTACGCAGTATTTT. The chain uses TRBV20-1 and TRBJ2-3, with D perhaps TRBD1 or TRBD2 (6 bases each). Germline V lookup: CDR1 DFQATT, CDR2 SNEGSKA (reference sequence). The CDR3 length is 15 residues. V was clipped by 3 bases and J by 8 bases, with 21 bases between them.

There are many counts of this clonotype. The genes are TRBV4-3 and TRBJ1-2, with 9 bases that match TRBD1. J was trimmed by 4 bases and V by 1 base; bases with no gene match: 4. Germline V gives CDR1 LGHNA, CDR2 YSLEER. The CDR3 consists of 15 residues. The CDR3 region is CASSQGRDRVYGYTF. The CDR3 coding sequence is TGCGCCAGCAGCCAAGGACGGGACAGGGTCTATGGCTACACCTTC.